The clone carrying this T cell receptor beta chain is termed hyperexpanded. Antigen specificity is unknown. The table came from immunoSEQ multiplex PCR; TCRdb's copy has only in-frame clones and leaves some out. The sample lists about 82,000 clones, roughly 80% occurring once. This sample was included in a study of T cells in localized non-small cell lung cancer. Study-level findings and limits: Clonality of T cells reached its maximum in uninvolved adjacent lung, surpassing tumor. Heterogeneity stays possible, as sequencing covered only one tumor region.

CDR1 and CDR2 (germline): MNHNY, SVGAGI (reference sequence). This CDR3 has 14 residues. The V end was cut by 3 bases, the J end by 6 bases, with 14 bases between. The chain is built from TRBV6-6 and TRBJ1-1; the D is unclear. The TCR originated in a man aged 35 to 70 with stage II squamous cell lung carcinoma. Sample: PBMCs, taken before any cancer treatment. Here the CDR3 DNA reads TGTGCCAGCAGTTATTTGGGCATTGACGCTGAAGCTTTCTTT. Translating gives CASSYLGIDAEAFF.